What follows describes a single T cell receptor beta chain. Its specificity is unknown. The source of the sample is a study of cytomegalovirus exposure and HLA in healthy donors. At the level of the study: The early release's HLA-typed donors yielded tens of millions of unique TCRs. Study-wide results and caveats: A previous analysis found most TCR beta V segments productive roughly 90% or roughly 30% of the time.

The CDR3 covers 15 residues. Trimming cost V 4 bases and J 0 bases; bases outside gene matches: 3. Germline CDR1 and CDR2: SNHLY and FYNNEI. PCR involved 60 Vbeta and 13 Jbeta primers. TCRdb's copy holds only in-frame clones and misses some; the assay was immunoSEQ multiplex PCR. The profile shows just over 150,000 clones, 75% to 80% of them singletons. The sequencing sample was made of PBMCs. V is TRBV2 and J is TRBJ2-1; 7 bases agree with TRBD2. This receptor was identified in a woman in her forties or fifties in good health and CMV-seropositive. The chain's CDR3 is CASSAQRGSYNEQFF. CDR3 nucleotide sequence: TGTGCCAGCAGTGCCCAGCGGGGCTCCTACAATGAGCAGTTCTTC.